A selection of T cell receptor beta chains follows, all from one sample in a study of shared clonotypes between healthy human individuals. Method: immunoSEQ multiplex PCR; TCRdb's copy keeps in-frame clones and lacks some. The table has roughly 770,000 clones, around 96% seen once. Sequencing was performed on naive CD8+ T cells sorted from blood. All receptors come from a man aged 30 to 45 in good health. Both conserved end residues are part of each CDR3. A D gene is named only where the DNA matches it firmly. Part of the rows lack a size; the others show once, few, many or a class for expanded clones.

NA	NA	TRBV7-8	TRBJ2-1	TGTGCCAGCAGCATGGGGCCGAGCTCCTACAATGAGCAGTTCTTC	CASSMGPSSYNEQFF
NA	TRBD1	TRBV7-9	TRBJ2-3	TGTGCCAGCACCCCTCGGACAGGGAGTCCAGATACGCAGTATTTT	CASTPRTGSPDTQYF
NA	NA	TRBV4-3	TRBJ1-1	TGCGCCAGCAGCCAAGGGCTGGGGGCGAACACTGAAGCTTTCTTT	CASSQGLGANTEAFF
once	NA	TRBV6-1	TRBJ2-1	TGTGCCAGCATGGGGGGAAGCTCCTACAATGAGCAGTTCTTC	CASMGGSSYNEQFF
NA	TRBD2	TRBV27	TRBJ2-1	TGTGCCAGCAGTTGGGGGACTAGCGGGAGGGGTGAGCAGTTCTTC	CASSWGTSGRGEQFF
NA	NA	TRBV27	TRBJ1-2	TGTGCCAGCAGCTACAAGCGAGACAGAGCTAACTATGGCTACACCTTC	CASSYKRDRANYGYTF
NA	TRBD1	TRBV28	TRBJ2-7	TGTGCCAGCAGTAGAAACACAGGGGGACGGGCGGTCTACGAGCAGTACTTC	CASSRNTGGRAVYEQYF
once	TRBD1	TRBV10-3	TRBJ1-2	TGTGCCATCAGGAGGATCGGGACAGACACCTATGGCTACACCTTC	CAIRRIGTDTYGYTF
NA	TRBD1	TRBV27	TRBJ2-2	TGTGCCAGCAGTTCGGGACAGGGAAACACCGGGGAGCTGTTTTTT	CASSSGQGNTGELFF
NA	NA	TRBV18	TRBJ2-7	TGTGCCAGCTCACCACCGCAGTATGGCTACGAGCAGTACTTC	CASSPPQYGYEQYF
NA	TRBD1	TRBV28	TRBJ2-7	TGTGCCAGCAGTTTAATGGGACAGGGAATCCACGAGCAGTACTTC	CASSLMGQGIHEQYF
NA	TRBD2	TRBV7-2	TRBJ2-7	TGTGCCAGCAGTCCGGGACTACTGACCTTGGAGCAGTACTTC	CASSPGLLTLEQYF
NA	NA	TRBV7-8	TRBJ2-1	TGTGCCAGCAGCTTAGTGAGCGCAGCCGGACGGGAGAGGAACAATGAGCAGTTCTTC	CASSLVSAAGRERNNEQFF
NA	TRBD1	TRBV10-1	TRBJ1-5	TGCGCCAGCAGGCAGGGACAGGGCGCGTATAGCAATCAGCCCCAGCATTTT	CASRQGQGAYSNQPQHF
NA	NA	TRBV28	TRBJ1-1	TGTGCCAGCAGTTTGTTGGGGGGCGCGATGAACACTGAAGCTTTCTTT	CASSLLGGAMNTEAFF
NA	TRBD2	TRBV27	TRBJ2-5	TGTGCCAGCAGTTTCGGAGCGGGAGTGGAGACCCAGTACTTC	CASSFGAGVETQYF
NA	NA	TRBV10-3	TRBJ2-3	TGTGCCATCAGTGAGCCACTAGCTTCAACTAGCACAGATACGCAGTATTTT	CAISEPLASTSTDTQYF
NA	TRBD2	TRBV30	TRBJ2-1	TGTGCCTGGAGGGGCGGGAGGGACTCCTACAATGAGCAGTTCTTC	CAWRGGRDSYNEQFF
NA	TRBD2	TRBV7-9	TRBJ2-7	TGTGCCAGCAGCTATGGGACTAGCGGGAGTGTATACGAGCAGTACTTC	CASSYGTSGSVYEQYF
NA	TRBD1	TRBV27	TRBJ2-7	TGTGCCAGCAGCCGGGACAGGTCCTACGAGCAGTACTTC	CASSRDRSYEQYF
NA	TRBD2	TRBV9	TRBJ2-1	TGTGCCAGCAGCCCCCATAGCGGGAGCTCCTACAATGAGCAGTTCTTC	CASSPHSGSSYNEQFF
NA	TRBD1	TRBV2	TRBJ1-5	TGTGCCAGCACCCCGACAGGGGGGTCGGGTCAGCCCCAGCATTTT	CASTPTGGSGQPQHF
NA	NA	TRBV5-1	TRBJ1-2	TGCGCCAGCAGCTTCCTTGACGGGCCTTGGACCTTC	CASSFLDGPWTF
NA	NA	TRBV30	TRBJ2-7	TGTGCCTGGAGTGGTCTTCCGCAGGGAGACTACGAGCAGTACTTC	CAWSGLPQGDYEQYF
NA	TRBD2	TRBV2	TRBJ2-5	TGTGCCAGCAAGGGGCTAGCGGGAGGGATCCCCCGGGGAGAGACCCAGTACTTC	CASKGLAGGIPRGETQYF
NA	TRBD2	TRBV4-3	TRBJ2-3	TGCGCCAGCAGCCAAGAGCCTCGGCCGACTAGCGGGAGATCGGATACGCAGTATTTT	CASSQEPRPTSGRSDTQYF
NA	TRBD1	TRBV29-1	TRBJ2-2	TGCAGCGTTGGAGGGGGCAACACCGGGGAGCTGTTTTTT	CSVGGGNTGELFF
NA	NA	TRBV29-1	TRBJ2-7	TGCAGCGTTGGTGGTGGCGAGCAGTACTTC	CSVGGGEQYF
NA	NA	TRBV25-1	TRBJ2-2	TGTGCCAGCAGTCCCGGGACAACCGGGGAGCTGTTTTTT	CASSPGTTGELFF
NA	NA	TRBV6-1	TRBJ1-5	TGTGCCAGCAGTGAATCCAGATTCGGGGATCAGCCCCAGCATTTT	CASSESRFGDQPQHF
NA	NA	TRBV14	TRBJ2-5	TGTGCCAGCAGCCAAGATTTTGAAGAGGGTTGGGAGACCCAGTACTTC	CASSQDFEEGWETQYF
NA	TRBD1	TRBV4-1	TRBJ1-4	TGCGCCAGCGGGACAGGGGGAGGACTGTTTTTT	CASGTGGGLFF
NA	NA	TRBV2	TRBJ1-5	TGTGCCAGCAGGGTGGCCCTTGGCGGTACCAATCAGCCCCAGCATTTT	CASRVALGGTNQPQHF
once	NA	TRBV7-9	TRBJ1-1	TGTGCCAGCAGCTTAGCCATCGGGGCCCACACTGAAGCTTTCTTT	CASSLAIGAHTEAFF